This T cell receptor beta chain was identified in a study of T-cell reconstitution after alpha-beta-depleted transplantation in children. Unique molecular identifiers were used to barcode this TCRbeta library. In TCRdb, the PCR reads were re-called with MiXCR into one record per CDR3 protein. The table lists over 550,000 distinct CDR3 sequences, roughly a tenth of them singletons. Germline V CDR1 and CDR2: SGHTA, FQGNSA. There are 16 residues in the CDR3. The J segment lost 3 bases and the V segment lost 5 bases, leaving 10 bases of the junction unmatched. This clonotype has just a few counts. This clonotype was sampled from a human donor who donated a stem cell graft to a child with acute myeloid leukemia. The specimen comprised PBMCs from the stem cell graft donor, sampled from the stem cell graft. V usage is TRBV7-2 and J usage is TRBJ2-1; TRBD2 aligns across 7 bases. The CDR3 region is CASSPRDAGVYNEQFF. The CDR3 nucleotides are TGTGCCAGCAGCCCCCGCGATGCGGGAGTCTACAATGAGCAGTTCTTC.